This TCR beta chain emerged from a study of vaccination effects on CD4 cells after COVID-19. A remark on this clone: As yet, its antigen is unknown.

Clones were sequenced by immunoSEQ multiplex PCR, and TCRdb holds only the in-frame ones, with some missing. The sample lists about 28,000 clones, 73% occurring once. Antigen-specific CD4+ T cells were expanded (with viral peptide pools) by the ViraFEST assay ahead of sequencing. Subsequent to a culture period of 10 to 11 days, CD4+ T cells were isolated. Of the BNT162b2 and mRNA-1273 vaccines, participants received two doses of one or the other. The CDR3 extends over 14 amino acids. The V end was cut by 5 bases, the J end by 1 base, with 11 bases between. Per the germline V gene, CDR1 is SGHVS and CDR2 is FNYEAQ.

V is TRBV7-6 and J is TRBJ2-5; a possible D gene is TRBD2 (5 bases). The sequenced sample was CD4+ T cells from PBMCs cultured with HCoV-NL63 spike peptides, obtained after COVID-19 vaccination. This TCR came from a human donor who received a COVID-19 vaccine. CDR3 sequence (DNA): TGTGCCAGCAGCCGATTAAGCGGCCAAGAGACCCAGTACTTC. It translates to CASSRLSGQETQYF.